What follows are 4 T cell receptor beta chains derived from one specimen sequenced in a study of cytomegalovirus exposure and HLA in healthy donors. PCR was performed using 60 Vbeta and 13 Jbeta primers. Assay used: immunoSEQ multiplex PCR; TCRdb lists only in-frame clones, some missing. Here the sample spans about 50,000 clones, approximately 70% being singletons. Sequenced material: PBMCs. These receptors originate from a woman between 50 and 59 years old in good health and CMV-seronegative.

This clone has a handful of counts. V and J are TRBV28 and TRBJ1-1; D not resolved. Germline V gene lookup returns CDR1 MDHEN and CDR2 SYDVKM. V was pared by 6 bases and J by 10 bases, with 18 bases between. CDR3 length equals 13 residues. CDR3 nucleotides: TGTGCCAGCAGCCCCCCGCCCACATGGTCAGCTTTCTTT. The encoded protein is CASSPPPTWSAFF. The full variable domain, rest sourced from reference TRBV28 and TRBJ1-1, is DVKVTQSSRYLVKRTGEKVFLECVQDMDHENMFWYRQDPGLGLRLIYFSYDVKMKEKGDIPEGYSVSREKKERFSLILESASTNQTSMYLCASSPPPTWSAFFGQGTRLTVV.

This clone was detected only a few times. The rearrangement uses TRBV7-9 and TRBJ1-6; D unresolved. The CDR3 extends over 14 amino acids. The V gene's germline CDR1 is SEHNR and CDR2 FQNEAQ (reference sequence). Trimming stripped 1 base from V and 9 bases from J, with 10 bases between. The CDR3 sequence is CASSLDGVLSPLHF. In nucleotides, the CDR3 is TGTGCCAGCAGCTTAGACGGGGTCCTTTCACCCCTCCACTTT. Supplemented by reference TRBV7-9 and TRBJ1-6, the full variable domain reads DTGVSQNPRHKITKRGQNVTFRCDPISEHNRLYWYRQTLGQGPEFLTYFQNEAQLEKSRLLSDRFSAERPKGSFSTLEIQRTEQGDSAMYLCASSLDGVLSPLHFGNGTRLTVT.

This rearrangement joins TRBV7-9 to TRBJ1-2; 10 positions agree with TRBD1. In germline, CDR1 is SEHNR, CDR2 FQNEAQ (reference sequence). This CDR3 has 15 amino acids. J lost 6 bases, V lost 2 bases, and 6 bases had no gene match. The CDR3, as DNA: TGTGCCAGCAGCTTATTCGGGACAGGGGTCGATGGCTACACCTTC. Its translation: CASSLFGTGVDGYTF.

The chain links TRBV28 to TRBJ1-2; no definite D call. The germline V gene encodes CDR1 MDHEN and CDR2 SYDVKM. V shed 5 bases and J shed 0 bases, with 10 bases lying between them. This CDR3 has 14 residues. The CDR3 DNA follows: TGTGCCAGCAGTCCAGACGGGTCTAACTATGGCTACACCTTC. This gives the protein CASSPDGSNYGYTF.